This is a list of T cell receptor beta chains from one sample in a study of T-cell memory formation after mild COVID-19. TCRdb recomputed calls from the 5' RACE reads with MiXCR, one row per CDR3 protein. The sample contains about 260,000 distinct CDR3 sequences, approximately 7.6% of which appear only once. Material for sequencing was PBMCs or a T cell subset sorted from them (not recorded which). These receptors all come from a man younger than 35 who had mild COVID-19 (a few samples of this study predate the infection). Cell type and time point are not known. CDR3s include the opening cysteine and the closing phenylalanine or tryptophan. D genes are given only for firm matches.

V gene	D gene	J gene	CDR3 protein
TRBV5-1	NA	TRBJ2-1	CASSLEGGHNEQFF
TRBV20-1	NA	TRBJ2-2	CSAREGGTGELFF
TRBV7-2	NA	TRBJ1-4	CASRPTGLGNEKLFF
TRBV18	NA	TRBJ1-1	CASSRSENTEAFF
TRBV11-2	NA	TRBJ2-3	CASSYPNPPRTGDTQYF
TRBV12-3/TRBV12-4	TRBD1	TRBJ1-2	CASRTTGGRGYTF
TRBV7-3	NA	TRBJ2-1	CASSLGGSSSYNEQFF
TRBV2	NA	TRBJ2-5	CASSESSETQYF
TRBV20-1	NA	TRBJ2-3	CSAASVPADTQYF
TRBV20-1	TRBD1	TRBJ1-4	CSACTTGEDEKLFF
TRBV7-2	NA	TRBJ1-1	CASSIQGGGNTEAFF
TRBV24-1	NA	TRBJ2-1	CATRLAGSTHEQFF
TRBV7-2	NA	TRBJ2-1	CASSLARTYNEQFF
TRBV12-3/TRBV12-4	NA	TRBJ2-3	CASRPPSAHTDTQYF
TRBV7-2	NA	TRBJ2-7	CASSSRLGSWEYF
TRBV18	TRBD2	TRBJ2-5	CASSQPQLAVQETQYF
TRBV6-6	NA	TRBJ2-7	CASAGPDEQYF
TRBV4-3	NA	TRBJ2-5	CASSDAGAGETQYF
TRBV20-1	NA	TRBJ1-2	CSARSRTTVSYGYTF
TRBV7-3	NA	TRBJ2-3	CASSPTGLGTDTQYF
TRBV20-1	NA	TRBJ1-5	CSARGDRNQPQHF
TRBV27	TRBD1	TRBJ1-2	CASGRTGGYGYTF
TRBV15	NA	TRBJ2-2	CATSVGGPTGELFF
TRBV2	NA	TRBJ2-6	CASITLSGANVLTF
TRBV7-2	NA	TRBJ2-1	CASRRAGQINNEQFF
TRBV29-1	NA	TRBJ2-4	CSVAVSGGPKNIQYF
TRBV5-1	NA	TRBJ2-3	CASSLVGGRFTDTQYF
TRBV7-9	TRBD2	TRBJ2-3	CASSLTSGAPDTQYF
TRBV6-5	NA	TRBJ2-5	CASSYPATETQYF
TRBV12-3/TRBV12-4	NA	TRBJ1-5	CASRVGGYSNQPQHF
TRBV11-3	NA	TRBJ2-7	CASSLDEGEQYF
TRBV7-2	TRBD1	TRBJ1-6	CASSIRTGRLNSPLHF
TRBV6-1	NA	TRBJ1-2	CASSDGREPGYTF
TRBV7-3	NA	TRBJ2-1	CASSGGGAPGYEQFF
TRBV20-1	TRBD1	TRBJ2-2	CSARDVRGLAGELFF
TRBV4-1	TRBD2	TRBJ2-7	CASSQGAASGKNEQYF
TRBV7-9	TRBD1	TRBJ1-2	CASSFGTGKYGYTF
TRBV15	NA	TRBJ1-2	CATHTGGPRRGGRANYGYTF
TRBV9	NA	TRBJ1-5	CASSVAGEGQPQHF
TRBV25-1	TRBD2	TRBJ2-5	CASGGLGEGETQYF
TRBV7-9	NA	TRBJ2-1	CASSLAGGHEQFF
TRBV20-1	NA	TRBJ1-2	CSARTVDYGYTF
TRBV5-1	TRBD1	TRBJ2-5	CASSYQGMADRAETQYF
TRBV21-1	NA	TRBJ1-1	CASSKAGGEAEAFF
TRBV7-6	TRBD2	TRBJ2-5	CASSQRTGGETQYF
TRBV6-2/TRBV6-3	TRBD2	TRBJ2-1	CASSYDGGMNNEQFF
TRBV5-1	NA	TRBJ1-2	CASSLTGRDYGYTF
TRBV7-9	NA	TRBJ1-6	CASSLGGHSPLHF
TRBV19	NA	TRBJ1-3	CASSDLGRSGNTIYF
TRBV12-3/TRBV12-4	NA	TRBJ2-5	CASREQGPYQETQYF
TRBV7-2	TRBD2	TRBJ2-5	CASRRGAQETQYF
TRBV20-1	TRBD2	TRBJ2-5	CSASAPGGGRRETQYF
TRBV7-2	NA	TRBJ2-1	CASSPGGGSNEQFF
TRBV7-2	TRBD2	TRBJ2-3	CASSLWTSGVADTQYF
TRBV11-2	NA	TRBJ2-1	CASSRLSAYNEQFF